The rows below give T cell receptor beta chains drawn from one sample of a study of blood T cell repertoires in COVID-19. Generated by immunoSEQ multiplex PCR, the TCRdb table keeps only in-frame clones and is missing some. Seen here are about 150,000 clones, over 75% observed once, and the top ten hold less than 4%. Source material: peripheral blood. The receptors were sampled from an older woman with active COVID-19. CDR3s include the opening cysteine and the closing phenylalanine or tryptophan. The D gene is left open where the match is weak. Only part of the rows carry a size: once, few, many, or a class if the clone is expanded.

v_call	clone_size	d_call	j_call	cdr3_nt	cdr3_aa
TRBV5-4	-	-	TRBJ1-2	TGTGCCAGCAGCTTGGGAGACGCGGCTAACTATGGCTACACCTTC	CASSLGDAANYGYTF
TRBV2	-	-	TRBJ1-2	TGTGCCAGCAGTGAGGGGCGCTATGGCTACACCTTC	CASSEGRYGYTF
TRBV27	-	-	TRBJ1-6	TGTGCCAGCAGTTTATCTCCGAGGCGTGATAATTCACCCCTCCACTTT	CASSLSPRRDNSPLHF
TRBV7-5	-	-	TRBJ1-4	TGTGTCAGAAGCCCGAGACAGTTTCCTAAGAGTGAAAAACTGTTTTTT	CVRSPRQFPKSEKLFF
TRBV6-4	-	TRBD1	TRBJ1-1	TGTGCCAGCAGGAGGGACAGGTGGAACACTGAAGCTTTCTTT	CASRRDRWNTEAFF
TRBV5-4	-	TRBD2	TRBJ2-3	TGTGCCAGCAGCTTGGAGGCGGGAGTGGTTACAGATACGCAGTATTTT	CASSLEAGVVTDTQYF
TRBV5-1	-	TRBD2	TRBJ2-1	TGCGCCAGCAGCTTGTCCCCACTAGCGGGACCTTACAATGAGCAGTTCTTC	CASSLSPLAGPYNEQFF
TRBV18	-	-	TRBJ1-6	TGTGCCAGCTCACCACAGGAGGGACCTAATTCACCCCTCCACTTT	CASSPQEGPNSPLHF
TRBV27	-	-	TRBJ2-3	TGTGCCAGCAGTGAGCGTGATACGCAGTATTTT	CASSERDTQYF
TRBV10-3	few	-	TRBJ2-7	TGTGCCATCGGGAGGCTAACTGACGAGCAGTACTTC	CAIGRLTDEQYF
TRBV4-3	-	-	TRBJ1-6	TGCGCCAGCAGCCAAGTGCAGGGTAATTCACCCCTCCACTTT	CASSQVQGNSPLHF
TRBV28	-	-	TRBJ1-3	TGTGCCAGCAGTTTAGGGAGGGGACGCTCTGGAAACACCATATATTTT	CASSLGRGRSGNTIYF
TRBV5-5	-	TRBD1	TRBJ2-7	TGTGCCAGCAGCCACCGCGGACAGGGCGCATTCAGCTCCTACGAGCAGTACTTC	CASSHRGQGAFSSYEQYF
TRBV4-2	-	TRBD1	TRBJ1-4	TGTGCCAGCAGCCAAGGCCACACAGGGGTAGCGAATGAAAAACTGTTTTTT	CASSQGHTGVANEKLFF
TRBV19	once	TRBD2	TRBJ2-1	TGTGCCAGTAGTACCCACAGCGGGAGTGAGCAGTTCTTC	CASSTHSGSEQFF
TRBV7-9	-	TRBD2	TRBJ2-7	TGTGCCAGCAGCTTACCTAGCGGAACCTACGAGCAGTACTTC	CASSLPSGTYEQYF
TRBV21-1	-	-	TRBJ2-2	TGTGCCAGCAGCGGAAAGGGGGGGACTAGCGGGAGCATGACCGGGGAGCTGTTTTTT	CASSGKGGTSGSMTGELFF
TRBV7-3	-	TRBD2	TRBJ2-2	TGTGCCAGCAGCCCAGGATCCGCCGGACTAGCGGGAAACACCGGGGAGCTGTTTTTT	CASSPGSAGLAGNTGELFF
TRBV10-1	-	-	TRBJ2-1	TGCGCCAGCTCAGCGGGTCCCGGGTACAATGAGCAGTTCTTC	CASSAGPGYNEQFF
TRBV27	few	-	TRBJ2-1	TGTGCCAGCAGTGAGGACTCTTCCTACAATGAGCAGTTCTTC	CASSEDSSYNEQFF
TRBV4-1	-	-	TRBJ1-6	TGCGCCAGCAGCCAATTCAGGGGAAATTCACCCCTCCACTTT	CASSQFRGNSPLHF
TRBV27	few	TRBD1	TRBJ2-7	TGTGCCAGCAGGCTGGGGGAACAGGGGGAGCAGTACTTC	CASRLGEQGEQYF
TRBV28	-	-	TRBJ1-2	TGTGCCAGCGGTCAGGGCTATGGCTACACCTTC	CASGQGYGYTF
TRBV19	-	TRBD1	TRBJ2-3	TGTGCCAGTAGCTCCGGGACAGGGGGCTTGAAGACAGATACGCAGTATTTT	CASSSGTGGLKTDTQYF
TRBV7-2	-	-	TRBJ1-2	TGTGCCAGCAGCTTAGCGGAGGGGAGGTACACCTTC	CASSLAEGRYTF
TRBV2	-	TRBD2	TRBJ2-1	TGTGCCAGCAGGGGGGGGACTAGCGGGTTACCACATGAGCAGTTCTTC	CASRGGTSGLPHEQFF
TRBV4-2	-	-	TRBJ2-7	TGTGCCAGCAGCCAAGAGGCAGGGGGGTCCTACGAGCAGTACTTC	CASSQEAGGSYEQYF
TRBV3-1/TRBV3-2	-	-	TRBJ2-3	TGTGCCAGCAGCCAAATCGGGAATACGCCAGATACGCAGTATTTT	CASSQIGNTPDTQYF
TRBV18	-	TRBD1	TRBJ1-1	TGTGCCAGCTCACCACTGGGGACAGGGGTCACTGAAGCTTTCTTT	CASSPLGTGVTEAFF
TRBV30	-	TRBD1	TRBJ1-6	TGTGCCTTCCGCGGACAGGGGGATTCACCCCTCCACTTT	CAFRGQGDSPLHF
TRBV29-1	-	TRBD1	TRBJ2-1	TGCAGCGTTGATTGGCAGGGGGACAATGAGCAGTTCTTC	CSVDWQGDNEQFF
TRBV5-8	-	TRBD2	TRBJ2-5	TGTGCCAGCAGCGGGGGACTAGCGGGTTGGGAGACCCAGTACTTC	CASSGGLAGWETQYF
TRBV4-3	-	-	TRBJ1-3	TGCGCCAGCAGCCAACATTTCGCGGGGGTAGGCTCTGGAAACACCATATATTTT	CASSQHFAGVGSGNTIYF
TRBV6-1	-	TRBD1	TRBJ1-4	TGTGCCAGCAGTGAGGGGACAGTTAATGAAAAACTGTTTTTT	CASSEGTVNEKLFF
TRBV11-2	-	TRBD2	TRBJ2-3	TGTGCCAGCAGCTTGGGCATGGTAGCGGGAGGGCCTAACACAGATACGCAGTATTTT	CASSLGMVAGGPNTDTQYF
TRBV5-6	-	-	TRBJ1-3	TGTGCCAGCAGCTTCGGACGGGGATTCTCTGGAAACACCATATATTTT	CASSFGRGFSGNTIYF
TRBV4-2	-	-	TRBJ1-4	TGTGCCAGCAGCCAAGATTGGGCTTTCAATGAAAAACTGTTTTTT	CASSQDWAFNEKLFF
TRBV28	-	TRBD2	TRBJ2-1	TGTGCCAGCAGTTTCCCCGGACTAGCGGGAGGGTTCTATGAGCAGTTCTTC	CASSFPGLAGGFYEQFF
TRBV7-3	-	-	TRBJ1-1	TGTGCCAGCAGCTTACAATCGAACACTGAAGCTTTCTTT	CASSLQSNTEAFF
TRBV5-5	-	TRBD2	TRBJ2-7	TGTGCCAGCAGCCAAGGACTAGCGGGAGGGCCGCTAGACCACGAGCAGTACTTC	CASSQGLAGGPLDHEQYF
TRBV28	-	TRBD1	TRBJ1-1	TGTGCCAGCAGTCCGTGGACAGGGGCCTCACTGAACACTGAAGCTTTCTTT	CASSPWTGASLNTEAFF
TRBV28	-	TRBD1	TRBJ2-7	TGTGCCAGCAGTAAGAGGACAGGTGGTTTCTACGAGCAGTACTTC	CASSKRTGGFYEQYF
TRBV5-4	-	-	TRBJ2-3	TGTGCCAGCAGAGCTAGCACAGATACGCAGTATTTT	CASRASTDTQYF
TRBV9	-	TRBD2	TRBJ2-1	TGTGCCAGCAGCGTTGCTTCGACTAGCGGAACGGGGCAGTTCTTC	CASSVASTSGTGQFF
TRBV28	once	-	TRBJ1-5	TGTGCCAGCAGCCTGGGCCGAAGCAATCAGCCCCAGCATTTT	CASSLGRSNQPQHF
TRBV19	-	-	TRBJ2-6	TGTGCCAGTAGTATGAGGGGGGCCAACGTCCTGACTTTC	CASSMRGANVLTF
TRBV6-2/TRBV6-3	-	-	TRBJ1-5	TGTGCCAGCAGCCCCGGGACTAATTTTAATCAGCCCCAGCATTTT	CASSPGTNFNQPQHF
TRBV29-1	once	TRBD2	TRBJ2-3	TGCAGCGCTCAAGGTGGTCTAGCGGGAGGGGGGTGGACAGATACGCAGTATTTT	CSAQGGLAGGGWTDTQYF
TRBV20-1	-	TRBD2	TRBJ2-1	TGCAGTGCTAGTATTGGCGGGAGCTCCTACAATGAGCAGTTCTTC	CSASIGGSSYNEQFF
TRBV9	-	TRBD2	TRBJ2-2	TGTGCCAGCAGCGTAGGTGCTAGCGGGAGCACCGGGGAGCTGTTTTTT	CASSVGASGSTGELFF
TRBV5-5	-	-	TRBJ1-3	TGTGCCAGCAGCAGAAGTAGGACAGTCGGAAACACCATATATTTT	CASSRSRTVGNTIYF
TRBV29-1	-	-	TRBJ2-7	TGCAGCGTCGGCAGGCGGGACCTCGGCGCGTACGAGCAGTACTTC	CSVGRRDLGAYEQYF
TRBV18	-	TRBD1	TRBJ2-5	TGTGCCAGCTCGCTGGGACAGCAAGAGACCCAGTACTTC	CASSLGQQETQYF
TRBV7-8	-	TRBD2	TRBJ2-7	TGTGCCAGCAGCCTAGGTACTAGCGGGGGTCCCTCCTACGAGCAGTACTTC	CASSLGTSGGPSYEQYF
TRBV7-8	few	TRBD2	TRBJ2-7	TGTGCCAGCAGCTTAGTGCGGGAGGCCTCCTACGAGCAGTACTTC	CASSLVREASYEQYF
TRBV29-1	-	TRBD2	TRBJ2-3	TGCAGCGTTGACTCTAGCGGGAGAGAAGATACGCAGTATTTT	CSVDSSGREDTQYF
TRBV28	-	TRBD1	TRBJ1-5	TGTGCCAGCACGATGGGACAGATATATAGCAATCAGCCCCAGCATTTT	CASTMGQIYSNQPQHF
TRBV7-2	-	-	TRBJ2-7	TGTGCCAGCAGCTTAGCCCCCTCGGGGGTATGGAACGAGCAGTACTTC	CASSLAPSGVWNEQYF
TRBV28	-	TRBD1	TRBJ2-2	TGTGCCAGCAGGACCGGGACAGGGTTTTCCGGGGAGCTGTTTTTT	CASRTGTGFSGELFF
TRBV7-7	-	TRBD2	TRBJ2-2	TGTGCCAGCAGACCTAGCGGAGGGAACACCGGGGAGCTGTTTTTT	CASRPSGGNTGELFF